The clone carrying this T cell receptor beta chain was detected ten times or more. Its target is unknown. The sample belongs to a study of CD8+CD57+ T cells in acquired aplastic anemia. Study context: Quantities of DNA derived from sorted CD4+ and CD8+ cells averaged approximately 3 ug.

For CDR3 and TCR beta VDJ profiling, genomic DNA was the template used. From the reads, TCRdb called clonotypes with MiXCR, one entry per CDR3 protein. The data hold about 470,000 distinct CDR3 sequences, with around 30% observed a single time. The J segment lost 5 bases and the V segment lost 7 bases, leaving 8 bases of the junction unmatched. The germline V gene encodes CDR1 ENHRY and CDR2 SYGVKD. CDR3 length: 15 amino acids. Study-level results: Approximately 27 CD8+ CDR3 sequences occurred in both the patients and the controls. Patients were compared with controls for CD8+ Simpson's diversity, and no significant difference emerged.

Previously, flow cytometry had revealed CD8+CD57+ cell expansion in the patients chosen for sequencing. The chain recombines TRBV10-3 with TRBJ2-2; 9 bases are shared with TRBD1. Sample: sorted CD4+, CD8+, or CD8+CD57+ T cells (not recorded which) from PBMCs. This clonotype originated in a human donor with aplastic anemia. In nucleotides, the CDR3 is TGTGCCATCACTCCGGGACAGGGAGATACCGGGGAGCTGTTTTTT. Its translation is CAITPGQGDTGELFF.